This T cell receptor (beta chain) was sequenced during a study of blood T cell repertoires in COVID-19. Study details: The United States, Italy and Spain supplied acute and convalescent COVID-19 samples. PBMCs, B-cell-depleted T cells, or T cells provided the cDNA or gDNA that made up the material.

As processed by the authors: The assay estimated nucleated cells by amplifying reference gene primers. Method: immunoSEQ multiplex PCR; TCRdb's copy keeps in-frame clones and lacks some. V and J calls and clone size follow that table, whereas D and trimming were derived from the DNA. Here the sample spans roughly 200,000 clones, approximately 87% being singletons. Participants were aged about 18 to 90 years from about two dozen US areas. There are 14 residues in the CDR3. Germline values: CDR1 SNHLY, CDR2 FYNNEI. Trimming pared 4 bases from V and 9 bases from J, leaving 16 bases between. The clonotype originates from a woman aged 50 to 65 in a cohort exposed to, infected with or recovered from COVID-19 (not recorded which). The source material was PBMCs or T cells enriched from blood (not recorded which). The rearrangement links TRBV2 to TRBJ1-5, with D maybe TRBD1 (6 bases). In DNA form, the CDR3 reads TGTGCCAGCAGTGCTAAGACAGGTCGGGGGCCCCAGCATTTT. Its translation is CASSAKTGRGPQHF.